This TCR beta chain comes out of a study of T cells in women clearing cervical HPV infection (dated by TCRdb to between 2017 and 2018). Study-level background: The cases were about 23 women with histologically confirmed HPV16-related CIN3 or worse, and 2 of those women had invasive cancers. Median age was roughly 33 years in cases versus just over 37 in controls, and baseline characteristics did not differ significantly. Case blood was taken at the visit when the lesion was first identified, whereas control blood was taken when infection was no longer detected. Since only a few of the women had HLA typing available, the possibility that HLA type was acting as a confounder could not be ruled out. Among cases, blood sampling occurred a median of around 160 days after lesion detection, with an interquartile range of roughly 85 to 200 days. Cases and controls were matched on year of sample collection and on age within five years. Five blinded duplicates per group were added as quality controls, giving some 60 samples: 50 or so participants and ten or so replicates. This exploratory proof-of-principle case-control study, nested within the Guanacaste HPV Natural History Study in Costa Rica, compared TCR repertoires among women with different cervical HPV16 outcomes. The parent cohort enrolled roughly 9,300 women aged 18 or older in Guanacaste, Costa Rica, in about 1993 to 1994 and followed the women for 7 to 8 years. Controls were 25 women whose single incident HPV16 infection cleared within 12 months without precancer or cancer developing.

The immunoSEQ assay used multiplex PCR to amplify TCR beta CDR3 regions from an average of around 1.2 ug of genomic DNA per sample. Primer bias was corrected in the assay by using a complete synthetic TCR repertoire to establish an amplification baseline. The amplicons were sequenced on the Illumina platform. Processing in the source paper ran as follows. Sequences were error-corrected by clustering with frequency ratios and a modified nearest-neighbor algorithm, then analyzed in the immunoSEQ Analyzer with IMGT gene definitions. At each rarefaction depth, TCR richness and evenness were averaged over 20 rarefaction repeats, and samples with fewer sequences than the depth were excluded. V, D and J gene relative abundances were compared between groups with Wilcoxon rank sum tests, applying FDR correction. An intraclass correlation of around 96% for TCR richness and an average of roughly 83% across about 66 gene segments were obtained from the blinded duplicates. In its TCRdb copy, this immuneACCESS table keeps in-frame sequences only and misses some clones. Where compared with another copy, unresolved V genes explain less than half of these, and the others have no known cause. V and J calls and clone size are those listed in that table; D and trimming were worked out from the DNA. The sample's clone listing holds roughly 45,000 clones. In total, the top ten clones hold about 0.94% of the sample.

On this clone: Which antigen it targets is not known. Read data end 3 residues before the CDR3 end; the end is taken from the germline J gene.

Points the paper makes about the study in general: Random forest classifiers combining richness and V gene abundances distinguished cases from controls with an estimated AUC of roughly 0.81. Lower TRBV6-7 relative abundance was observed in cases than in controls (about 0.099% versus 0.17%; Bonferroni P = 0.0008). Significantly higher TCR repertoire richness was observed in CIN3+ cases than in controls across sequencing depths, whereas no difference in evenness was found. Because T-cell numbers per sample were unknown, differences in richness could reflect varying T-cell content rather than repertoire biology. The cross-sectional design could not show whether the associations came before the infection or were a result of it, and neither effector/memory subsets nor HPV-specific T cells were isolated.

Every participant had a single incident cervical HPV16 infection, and women with prevalent HPV16 infections were excluded. Cervical HPV DNA was detected by MY09/MY11 PCR, and genotyping was performed by dot-blot hybridization. Fifteen mL of heparinized blood were centrifuged, and the buffy coat was aliquoted, frozen at -30°C, then stored at -80°C. QIAGEN kits were used to extract genomic DNA from the buffy coat specimens. Trimming leaves V shorter by 3 bases and J shorter by 1 base, with the junction holding 11 bases beyond the gene matches. From the cysteine up to the phenylalanine, the CDR3 has a length of 18 residues. Sequencing covers 45 bases of the CDR3, shown here with the frame starting at base 1. The germline V gene (reference sequence) specifies PRHDT as CDR1 and FYEKMQ as CDR2.

The sequence came from a woman between 18 and 70 years old with a cervical HPV16 infection that either progressed to CIN3+ or cleared (not recorded which). Here the chain combines TRBV13 and TRBJ2-1; 8 of the junction bases match TRBD2. Sequences were obtained from blood buffy coat. Incomplete CDR3 DNA: TGTGCCAGCAGCTTTCAATCGAGCGGGGGCCCTTCCTACAATGAG. It is translated as CASSFQSSGGPSYNE. The entire CDR3 protein reads CASSFQSSGGPSYNEQFF.